The 20 T cell receptor beta chains given below trace back to one sample, sequenced in a study of T-cell memory formation after mild COVID-19. TCRdb re-analysed the 5' RACE reads in MiXCR, keeping a single row per CDR3 protein. The sample includes roughly 560,000 distinct CDR3 sequences, 20% of them seen just once. Sequencing used PBMCs or a T cell subset sorted from them (not recorded which). The receptors were sampled from an adult woman who had mild COVID-19 (a few samples of this study predate the infection). Cell type and time point are not known.

The chain is built from TRBV27 and TRBJ2-7; perhaps TRBD2 as D (5 bases). Germline CDR1 reads MNHEY; CDR2 reads SMNVEV (reference sequence). This CDR3 has 16 amino acids. V gave up 2 bases and J gave up 2 bases, with 16 bases separating them. As DNA, the CDR3 is TGTGCCAGCAGTTTACGTTCCGGGGAAGTCCCCTACGAGCAGTACTTC. It yields the protein CASSLRSGEVPYEQYF.

The rearrangement links TRBV6-5 to TRBJ2-7; a weak D match, TRBD1 (8 bases). There are 15 residues in the CDR3. Germline V CDR1 and CDR2: MNHEY, SVGAGI. V was cut by 6 bases and J by 4 bases, with 19 bases left in between. CDR3 nucleotide sequence: TGTGCCAGCAGCTTGGGGGGGACAGGCCGTTACGAGCAGTACTTC. The encoded protein is CASSLGGTGRYEQYF.

In nucleotides, the CDR3 is TGTGCCAGCAGCGTGGGTCCAGGGATAAACTATGGCTACACCTTC. Its translation is CASSVGPGINYGYTF. This rearrangement joins TRBV9 to TRBJ1-2; the D gene is possibly TRBD1 (5 bases). There are 15 residues in the CDR3. The germline V gene has CDR1 SGDLS and CDR2 YYNGEE. The V end lost 2 bases, the J end lost 2 bases, and 13 bases lay between the germline ends.

The rearrangement uses TRBV29-1 and TRBJ1-1, with D possibly TRBD1 on 6 matching bases. V shed 4 bases and J shed 1 base, with 10 bases lying between them. The CDR3 totals 13 residues. The germline V gene has CDR1 SQVTM and CDR2 ANQGSEA. Here the CDR3 reads CSVGDTRNTEAFF. In DNA, the CDR3 is TGCAGCGTTGGGGACACTAGGAACACTGAAGCTTTCTTT.

The chain uses TRBV11-3 and TRBJ2-5; D is possibly TRBD2 (7 bases). Germline V gene lookup returns CDR1 SGHNT and CDR2 YENEEA. The CDR3 runs 15 residues. V dropped 2 bases and J dropped 2 bases, with 12 bases sitting between them. The CDR3 DNA sequence: TGTGCCAGCAGCTTAAAGGGAGGGACACAAGAGACCCAGTACTTC. Its translation is CASSLKGGTQETQYF.

This sequence joins TRBV5-1 and TRBJ2-7; possibly TRBD1 for D (5 bases). V was clipped by 1 base and J by 2 bases, with 13 bases between them. The CDR3 sequence is 15 residues long. The germline V gene encodes CDR1 SGHRS and CDR2 YFSETQ. CDR3 residues: CASSLSTDSTYEQYF. The CDR3 bases are TGCGCCAGCAGCTTGTCGACAGACTCAACCTACGAGCAGTACTTC.

The V gene is TRBV5-1, the J gene TRBJ2-7; 7 bases align to TRBD1. The CDR3 spans 15 residues. The junction had 9 bases not matched to a gene; V was cut back by 3 bases and J by 3 bases. Germline V gene data show CDR1 as SGHRS and CDR2 as YFSETQ. CDR3 nucleotide sequence: TGCGCCAGCAGCTCAGGCTCGGCAGGGGGCTACGAGCAGTACTTC. This translates into CASSSGSAGGYEQYF. The whole variable domain, remainder taken from reference TRBV5-1 and TRBJ2-7, is KAGVTQTPRYLIKTRGQQVTLSCSPISGHRSVSWYQQTPGQGLQFLFEYFSETQRNKGNFPGRFSGRQFSNSRSEMNVSTLELGDSALYLCASSSGSAGGYEQYFGPGTRLTVT.

The V and J genes are TRBV20-1 and TRBJ2-3; TRBD2 aligns across 14 bases. This CDR3 is built from 17 residues. Germline trimming cut 7 bases from V and 6 bases from J; bases unmatched to any gene: 15. Germline V gene lookup returns CDR1 DFQATT and CDR2 SNEGSKA (reference sequence). The CDR3 protein is CSVLPVGLAGVGDTQYF. The CDR3 nucleotides are TGCAGTGTTCTCCCGGTGGGACTAGCGGGAGTTGGGGATACGCAGTATTTT.

The chain couples TRBV30 to TRBJ1-5; D unclear. V was cut by 6 bases and J by 0 bases, with 9 bases left in between. The CDR3 loop spans 13 amino acids. The V gene's germline CDR1 is GTSNPN and CDR2 SVGIG (reference sequence). The CDR3, as DNA: TGTGCCTGCGCCCGAGATAGCAATCAGCCCCAGCATTTT. It yields the protein CACARDSNQPQHF.

The rearrangement links TRBV20-1 to TRBJ2-3, with 9 bases aligning to TRBD1. Trimming removed 4 bases from V and 10 bases from J; junction bases left unmatched: 15. This CDR3 contains 15 residues. Germline V gene sequence: CDR1 DFQATT, CDR2 SNEGSKA (reference sequence). CDR3 residues: CSAISPGQGQIAQYF. The DNA of the CDR3 is TGCAGTGCTATCAGCCCGGGACAGGGTCAGATCGCGCAGTATTTT.

This clonotype was observed a few times. This sequence joins TRBV12-3 or TRBV12-4 and TRBJ1-1; D gene unclear. The ends were cut back, 6 bases at V and 5 bases at J, with 16 bases in the middle. The CDR3 has 14 amino acids. The CDR3 loop is CASSLPAGRTEAFF. For the CDR3, the DNA is TGTGCCAGCAGCCTACCTGCTGGGAGGACTGAAGCTTTCTTT.

This clonotype has more than one count but fewer than ten. The V gene is TRBV11-2, the J gene TRBJ2-4; D perhaps matches TRBD2 (6 bases). Per germline, CDR1 SGHAT and CDR2 FQNNGV. Trimming removed 6 bases from V and 16 bases from J, with 19 bases in between. CDR3 size: 12 residues. The CDR3 here is CASSFGRDVPYF. The CDR3 region has the DNA TGTGCCAGCAGTTTTGGGCGGGACGTCCCATACTTC.

The chain couples TRBV15 to TRBJ2-5; 7 positions match TRBD2. From germline, CDR1 is LNHNV and CDR2 YYDKDF (reference sequence). The CDR3 is made up of 15 amino acids. Trimming removed 8 bases from V and 2 bases from J; junction bases left unmatched: 11. CDR3 in DNA: TGTGCCACCTACCCCGGGGGTAGCGGGCAAGAGACCCAGTACTTC. This translates into CATYPGGSGQETQYF. The whole variable domain, filled in from reference TRBV15 and TRBJ2-5, reads DAMVIQNPRYQVTQFGKPVTLSCSQTLNHNVMYWYQQKSSQAPKLLFHYYDKDFNNEADTPDNFQSRRPNTSFCFLDIRSPGLGDTAMYLCATYPGGSGQETQYFGPGTRLLVL.

The V gene is TRBV2, the J gene TRBJ1-2, with D perhaps matching TRBD1 (5 bases). Germline loops: CDR1 SNHLY, CDR2 FYNNEI. The ends were cut back, 0 bases at V and 6 bases at J, with 11 bases in the middle. This CDR3 region has 14 residues. In nucleotides, the CDR3 is TGTGCCAGCAGTGAAGCGCGGGGGGACGATGGCTACACCTTC. Protein sequence: CASSEARGDDGYTF.

V is TRBV3-1 and J is TRBJ2-1, with a weak D call TRBD2 (6 bases). The ends were cut back, 4 bases at V and 5 bases at J, with 15 bases in the middle. Germline CDR1 and CDR2: LGHDT and YNNKEL (reference sequence). The CDR3 loop spans 15 amino acids. The CDR3 DNA follows: TGTGCCAGCAGCCGGACTACTCAACCGGACAATGAGCAGTTCTTC. Amino acids: CASSRTTQPDNEQFF.

CDR3 sequence: CASSQEIRGFYYGYTF. The CDR3 DNA sequence: TGCGCCAGCAGCCAAGAGATACGGGGATTCTACTATGGCTACACCTTC. The chain links TRBV4-1 to TRBJ1-2, with D hard to call. V lost 0 bases and J lost 3, with 14 bases in between. CDR1 and CDR2 (germline): MGHRA, YSYEKL. There are 16 residues in the CDR3.

This clonotype was found a few times. The V and J genes are TRBV12-3 or TRBV12-4 and TRBJ2-7; D uncertain. CDR3 length: 13 residues. The V gene lost 2 bases and the J gene lost 7 bases, with 12 bases spanning the gap. The CDR3, as DNA: TGTGCCAGCAGTTTAAGGTCAATTGGGGAGCAGTACTTC. It yields the protein CASSLRSIGEQYF.

The chain uses TRBV7-8 and TRBJ1-5; D is unresolved. With 6 bases removed from V and 5 bases from J, the gap between germline ends came to 20 bases. Germline CDR1 SGHVS, CDR2 FQNEAQ. The CDR3 is 16 residues long. DNA for the CDR3: TGTGCCAGCAGGCCTTTGTCCTTCCAGTGGGATCAGCCCCAGCATTTT. Its protein product is CASRPLSFQWDQPQHF. Full variable domain (outside the CDR3, taken from reference TRBV7-8 and TRBJ1-5): GAGVSQSPRYKVAKRGQDVALRCDPISGHVSLFWYQQALGQGPEFLTYFQNEAQLDKSGLPSDRFFAERPEGSVSTLKIQRTQQEDSAVYLCASRPLSFQWDQPQHFGDGTRLSIL.

This clonotype showed up just a few times. The chain uses TRBV11-2 and TRBJ2-2; D may be TRBD2 (5 bases). The germline V gene encodes CDR1 SGHAT and CDR2 FQNNGV. This CDR3 spans 17 amino acids. The V end was cut by 4 bases, the J end by 6 bases, with 21 bases between. The CDR3 coding sequence is TGTGCCAGCAGCTACCCGGTAGGGAGACCAAGCCCCGGGGAGCTGTTTTTT. Protein product: CASSYPVGRPSPGELFF.

This clonotype was detected only a few times. The chain uses TRBV4-2 and TRBJ2-7; D is ambiguous. V lost 1 base, J lost 0 bases, and 10 bases lay in between. CDR1 is LGHNA, CDR2 YNFKEQ, per germline. This CDR3 region has 15 residues. CDR3 bases: TGTGCCAGCAGCCAAGGAGCCGACCGCTCCTACGAGCAGTACTTC. Translating it yields CASSQGADRSYEQYF.